The 30 T cell receptor beta chains presented below share a single source sample, sequenced in a study of T cell clonality in common variable immunodeficiency. Study findings and constraints: Fewer deletions and N-nucleotide insertions were reportedly seen in common variable immunodeficiency TCR beta sequences.

Measured with immunoSEQ multiplex PCR; TCRdb has only the in-frame clones, and not every one. Listed for the sample are tens of thousands of clones, none seen a single time. Their antigens remain unidentified. What was sequenced was peripheral blood mononuclear cells. All receptors come from a human donor with common variable immunodeficiency.

Remarks on this clone: The missing CDR3 end, 3 residues past where the read stops, is filled in from the germline J gene. This chain links TRBV19 with TRBJ2-3, with 7 bases matching TRBD2. The trim removed 10 bases at V and 8 bases at J, leaving 12 bases unmatched. The CDR3 has 13 amino acids. The V gene's germline CDR1 is LNHDA and CDR2 SQIVND (reference sequence). The CDR3 sequence: CATWGGMAGTQYF. The CDR3 DNA, read in part, is TGTGCCACCTGGGGGGGGATGGCGGGTACG.

Notes on this clone: The CDR3 end falls 3 residues outside the read, so it is completed with the germline J gene. The chain combines TRBV18 with TRBJ2-1; D is unresolved. V was pared by 0 bases and J by 9 bases, with 18 bases between. Germline V CDR1 and CDR2: KGHSH, LQKENI. This CDR3 contains 16 residues. The covered CDR3 bases are TGTGCCAGCTCACCACCGGGTCGCGGAGCCGAAGGTGAG. This translates into CASSPPGRGAEGE. The entire CDR3 protein is CASSPPGRGAEGEQFF.

The sample holds a few counts of this clone. The read ends 3 residues shy of where the CDR3 ends; the end is completed using the germline J gene. The V gene is TRBV2, the J gene TRBJ1-2; D might be TRBD1 (6 bases). CDR3 size: 13 residues. Germline V lookup: CDR1 SNHLY, CDR2 FYNNEI. Partial CDR3 DNA: TGTGCCAGCAGTGGCCGGGACAAATGGGGC. This gives the protein CASSGRDKWG. The whole CDR3 reads CASSGRDKWGYTF.

This clone came up many times. The read falls 3 residues short of the CDR3 end, and the missing part is taken from the germline J gene. The gene calls are TRBV30 and TRBJ2-2, with a weak D call TRBD2 (5 bases). Germline CDR1 and CDR2: GTSNPN and SVGIG (reference sequence). The CDR3 is 14 amino acids. V lost 1 base to trimming and J lost 3 bases, with 9 bases between them. The CDR3 loop reads CAWSDFGDTGELFF. The DNA read from the CDR3 is TGTGCCTGGAGTGATTTCGGGGACACCGGGGAG.

As for this clone: The read ends 3 residues early relative to the CDR3; the germline J gene fills the gap. The rearrangement uses TRBV18 and TRBJ2-1, with D possibly matching TRBD2 (6 bases). CDR3 length equals 15 residues. Germline CDR1 KGHSH, CDR2 LQKENI. Trimming removed 4 bases at V and 8 bases at J, with 18 bases between. The DNA read from the CDR3 is TGTGCCAGCTCACTAGATCGTGCCGGCGGGGATGAG. This sequence encodes CASSLDRAGGDE. The full CDR3 protein is CASSLDRAGGDEQFF. The full variable domain, with the rest looked up from reference TRBV18 and TRBJ2-1, is NAGVMQNPRHLVRRRGQEARLRCSPMKGHSHVYWYRQLPEEGLKFMVYLQKENIIDESGMPKERFSAEFPKEGPSILRIQQVVRGDSAAYFCASSLDRAGGDEQFFGPGTRLTVL.

This clone was seen ten or more times. The read halts 3 residues ahead of the CDR3 end, with the missing end drawn from the germline J gene. The rearrangement uses TRBV7-8 and TRBJ2-7; 9 positions match TRBD1. Germline V gives CDR1 SGHVS, CDR2 FQNEAQ. V lost 4 bases to trimming and J lost 4 bases; unmatched junction nucleotides: 5. This CDR3 has 14 amino acids. This chain's CDR3 is CASSYGDRGYEQYF. CDR3 DNA, as far as it was read: TGTGCCAGCAGCTACGGCGACAGGGGGTACGAG.

The table lists this clone with many counts. Read data end 3 residues before the CDR3 end; the end is taken from the germline J gene. This chain joins TRBV6-2 or TRBV6-3 and TRBJ2-3, with TRBD2 matching over 10 bases. Germline V CDR1 and CDR2: MNHEY, SVGEGT. With V trimmed by 9 bases and J by 1 base, 13 bases remained unmatched. The CDR3 has 17 amino acids. The DNA read from the CDR3 is TGTGCCAGTCGTCTACGAACTAGCGGGATCGGCACAGATACG. Translating it yields CASRLRTSGIGTDT. In full, the CDR3 reads CASRLRTSGIGTDTQYF.

Many counts were recorded for this clone. The read finishes 3 residues shy of the CDR3 end, and the germline J gene is used to complete it. V is TRBV5-6 and J is TRBJ2-7; D is possibly TRBD2 (7 bases). V lost 9 bases and J 1 base, leaving 20 bases between the germline ends. This CDR3 is built from 15 residues. Per germline, CDR1 SGHDT and CDR2 YYEEEE. The part of the CDR3 DNA that was read is TGTGCCACCCACCGCGGGGGCGAGAGGTCCTACGAG. Translation: CATHRGGERSYE. In full, the CDR3 reads CATHRGGERSYEQYF.

Of note for this clone: The sequence runs out 3 residues before the end of the CDR3; the remainder is reconstructed from the germline J gene. The chain combines TRBV7-3 with TRBJ2-7, with D possibly matching TRBD1 (6 bases). This CDR3 is built from 14 residues. Trimming removed 5 bases from V and 0 bases from J, with 11 bases in between. Germline CDR1 reads SGHTA; CDR2 reads FQGTGA. The DNA read from the CDR3 is TGTGCCAGCAGCCCTGACAGGCGCTCCTACGAG. Protein sequence: CASSPDRRSYE. The whole CDR3 protein is CASSPDRRSYEQYF.

On this clone: The read terminates 3 residues ahead of where the CDR3 ends, so the germline J gene completes it. J is TRBJ2-3 and V is TRBV7-6; D is undetermined. Germline CDR1 and CDR2: SGHVS and FNYEAQ. The CDR3 consists of 16 residues. V lost 0 bases to trimming and J lost 1 base, with 11 bases between them. The CDR3 here is CASSLAATRGTDTQYF. Incomplete CDR3 DNA: TGTGCCAGCAGCTTAGCGGCAACCCGAGGCACAGATACG.

This clone was counted between two and nine times. Sequencing ends 3 residues short of the CDR3 end; the germline J gene provides the rest. The rearrangement links TRBV30 to TRBJ2-7; 8 bases match TRBD1. V shed 5 bases and J 0 bases; nucleotides not matched to a gene: 3. Germline V gene sequence: CDR1 GTSNPN, CDR2 SVGIG (reference sequence). This CDR3 spans 13 amino acids. The CDR3 is CAWGTGSSYEQYF. The CDR3 DNA, read in part, is TGTGCCTGGGGGACAGGTAGCTCCTACGAG.

This clone was detected a few times. The CDR3 loop reads CASSLSASGVYEQYF. The CDR3 DNA, read in part, is TGTGCCAGCAGCTTATCGGCTAGCGGGGTATACGAG. The rearrangement joins TRBV7-2 to TRBJ2-7; 9 bases are shared with TRBD2. Read coverage stops 3 residues before the CDR3 terminus; the germline J gene supplies the remainder. After removal of 2 bases from V and 4 bases from J, the junction contained 6 bases not matched to a gene. Per germline, CDR1 SGHTA and CDR2 FQGNSA. The CDR3 contains 15 residues.

Comment on this clone: With the read ending 3 residues before the CDR3 end, the germline J gene is used to fill in that end. The genes are TRBV7-9 and TRBJ1-2, with TRBD1 matching 7 bases. CDR3 length: 14 amino acids. With 0 bases clipped from V and 7 bases from J, the junction kept 5 bases outside the gene matches. Germline CDR1 SEHNR, CDR2 FQNEAQ (reference sequence). Here the CDR3 reads CASSLAEGAAGYTF. The DNA read from the CDR3 is TGTGCCAGCAGCTTAGCGGAGGGGGCTGCTGGC.

Concerning this clone: The read ends 3 residues shy of where the CDR3 ends; the end is completed using the germline J gene. The rearrangement uses TRBV7-2 and TRBJ2-7; D is uncertain. The CDR3 is made up of 16 amino acids. The germline V gene has CDR1 SGHTA and CDR2 FQGNSA. The V and J ends lost 0 bases and 6 bases respectively, with 18 bases between them. The sequenced part of the CDR3 DNA is TGTGCCAGCAGCTTAGCATTCATGACCACGGGTGGCGAG. It codes for CASSLAFMTTGGE. The whole CDR3 sequence is CASSLAFMTTGGEQYF.

This clone appeared many times. Read data end 3 residues before the CDR3 end; the end is taken from the germline J gene. The V call is TRBV2, the J call TRBJ2-7, with a possible D match to TRBD2 (5 bases). There are 14 residues in the CDR3. V lost 4 bases, J lost 0 bases, and 10 bases lay in between. CDR1 and CDR2 (germline): SNHLY, FYNNEI. The CDR3 loop reads CASSGISASYEQYF. Partial CDR3 DNA: TGTGCCAGCAGTGGTATTAGCGCCTCCTACGAG. Together with reference TRBV2 and TRBJ2-7, the CDR3 gives the full variable domain: EPEVTQTPSHQVTQMGQEVILRCVPISNHLYFYWYRQILGQKVEFLVSFYNNEISEKSEIFDDQFSVERPDGSNFTLKIRSTKLEDSAMYFCASSGISASYEQYFGPGTRLTVT.

This clone has only a few counts. CDR3 sequence reads: CARGGPTYEQYF. CDR3 DNA, as far as it was read: TGTGCCAGGGGGGGGCCTACCTACGAG. The chain employs TRBV2 and TRBJ2-7; a weak D match, TRBD2 (7 bases). Read data end 3 residues before the CDR3 end; the end is taken from the germline J gene. The CDR3 extends over 12 amino acids. The germline V gene has CDR1 SNHLY and CDR2 FYNNEI. The V end lost 9 bases, the J end lost 2 bases, and 11 bases lay between the germline ends. The full variable domain, with the rest looked up from reference TRBV2 and TRBJ2-7, is EPEVTQTPSHQVTQMGQEVILRCVPISNHLYFYWYRQILGQKVEFLVSFYNNEISEKSEIFDDQFSVERPDGSNFTLKIRSTKLEDSAMYFCARGGPTYEQYFGPGTRLTVT.

In its sample, this clone was seen a few times. Read data end 3 residues before the CDR3 end; the end is taken from the germline J gene. The chain has TRBV7-9 and TRBJ1-2; possible D gene TRBD1, 6 bases. The CDR3 is made up of 14 amino acids. V was pared by 3 bases and J by 6 bases, with 14 bases between. CDR1 is SEHNR, CDR2 FQNEAQ, per germline (reference sequence). Incomplete CDR3 DNA: TGTGCCAGCAGCTTCCCCCTACAGGGTAATGGC. Residues: CASSFPLQGNG. The entire CDR3 is CASSFPLQGNGYTF.

About this clone: The missing CDR3 end, 3 residues past where the read stops, is filled in from the germline J gene. The V call is TRBV18, the J call TRBJ2-5, with D uncertain. CDR3 length: 14 residues. Germline CDR1 and CDR2: KGHSH and LQKENI. V lost 3 bases, J lost 1 base, and 9 bases lay in between. Partial CDR3 DNA: TGTGCCAGCTCACCGTCAGGCTTCCAAGAGACC. It codes for CASSPSGFQET. The complete CDR3 reads CASSPSGFQETQYF.

This clone was detected ten times or more. The read is 3 residues too short to cover the CDR3 end, so that end is filled in from the germline J gene. The chain joins TRBV5-6 to TRBJ1-2; a weak D match, TRBD1 (5 bases). The CDR3 is 14 residues long. The V gene's germline CDR1 is SGHDT and CDR2 YYEEEE. Here the CDR3 reads CASSLGVQGWGYTF. The sequenced CDR3 bases are TGTGCCAGCAGCTTGGGTGTGCAGGGCTGGGGC. Based on the CDR3 plus reference TRBV5-6 and TRBJ1-2, the full variable domain is DAGVTQSPTHLIKTRGQQVTLRCSPKSGHDTVSWYQQALGQGPQFIFQYYEEEERQRGNFPDRFSGHQFPNYSSELNVNALLLGDSALYLCASSLGVQGWGYTFGSGTRLTVV.

This clone appeared many times. The sequence runs out 3 residues before the end of the CDR3; the remainder is reconstructed from the germline J gene. The chain uses TRBV7-6 and TRBJ2-3; TRBD2 agrees at 15 bases. CDR3 length: 18 amino acids. Germline V lookup: CDR1 SGHVS, CDR2 FNYEAQ. Losses at the gene ends were 3 bases for V and 3 bases for J; bases not matched to a gene: 7. The chain's CDR3 is CASSFGTSGRWLTDTQYF. The DNA read from the CDR3 is TGTGCCAGCAGCTTTGGGACTAGCGGGAGGTGGCTTACAGATACG. The whole variable domain, filled in from reference TRBV7-6 and TRBJ2-3, reads GAGVSQSPRYKVTKRGQDVALRCDPISGHVSLYWYRQALGQGPEFLTYFNYEAQQDKSGLPNDRFSAERPEGSISTLTIQRTEQRDSAMYRCASSFGTSGRWLTDTQYFGPGTRLTVL.

This clone was seen more than once but under ten times. The read ends 3 residues early relative to the CDR3; the germline J gene fills the gap. The chain joins TRBV30 to TRBJ1-3, with D possibly being TRBD1 (5 bases). Germline loops: CDR1 GTSNPN, CDR2 SVGIG (reference sequence). There are 15 residues in the CDR3. V lost 0 bases and J lost 4, with 13 bases in between. This CDR3 is CAWSVPGGRGNTIYF. The DNA read from the CDR3 is TGTGCCTGGAGTGTACCGGGGGGTAGGGGAAACACC.

This clone has a count of ten or more. Read data end 3 residues before the CDR3 end; the end is taken from the germline J gene. The rearrangement joins TRBV30 to TRBJ2-3; D gene ambiguous. Germline V gives CDR1 GTSNPN, CDR2 SVGIG (reference sequence). This CDR3 is 15 amino acids long. Trimming shortened V by 2 bases and J by 1 base, and 13 bases separated the two germline ends. CDR3 in amino acids: CAWSQASSRTDTQYF. The CDR3 bases that were read are TGTGCCTGGAGTCAGGCTTCCTCCCGCACAGATACG.

This clone has a handful of counts. With the read ending 3 residues before the CDR3 end, the germline J gene is used to fill in that end. The sample carries other DNA sequences with the same CDR3. This sequence joins TRBV18 and TRBJ2-1; D uncertain. The CDR3 runs 13 residues. CDR1 KGHSH and CDR2 LQKENI come from the germline V gene. The V gene lost 6 bases and the J gene lost 7 bases, with 13 bases spanning the gap. CDR3 DNA (partial): TGTGCCAGCTCCCCATCGTGGGCAAATGAG. Residues: CASSPSWANE. The whole CDR3 region reads CASSPSWANEQFF.

This clone was detected ten times or more. The read terminates 3 residues ahead of where the CDR3 ends, so the germline J gene completes it. This chain connects TRBV19 to TRBJ1-2; D gene uncertain. V lost 4 bases and J lost 3, with 18 bases in between. This CDR3 has 16 residues. Germline CDR1 LNHDA, CDR2 SQIVND (reference sequence). The CDR3 spells CASSKGLLLRDYGYTF. The sequenced part of the CDR3 DNA is TGTGCCAGTAGTAAAGGACTCCTACTCCGGGACTATGGC.

This clone was picked up a small number of times. The read stops 3 residues short of the end of the CDR3; the missing end is completed from the germline J gene. The chain combines TRBV20-1 with TRBJ2-7; 8 nucleotides agree with TRBD2. CDR1 is DFQATT and CDR2 is SNEGSKA in the germline V gene (reference sequence). This CDR3 spans 17 amino acids. The trim removed 6 bases at V and 5 bases at J, leaving 21 bases unmatched. The CDR3 here is CSAPGTRIRAAPHEQYF. The covered CDR3 bases are TGCAGTGCACCCGGGACTAGGATAAGGGCTGCTCCCCACGAG.

Worth noting for this clone: The read comes to an end 3 residues before the CDR3 does, leaving the germline J gene to fill in the end. The chain joins TRBV5-1 to TRBJ2-5; TRBD1 agrees at 7 bases. V lost 1 base to trimming and J lost 2 bases; unmatched junction nucleotides: 2. Germline CDR1 reads SGHRS; CDR2 reads YFSETQ. The CDR3 consists of 14 residues. CDR3: CASSLWDSQETQYF. The covered CDR3 bases are TGCGCCAGCAGCTTGTGGGACAGTCAAGAGACC. Drawing the rest from reference TRBV5-1 and TRBJ2-5, the complete variable domain is KAGVTQTPRYLIKTRGQQVTLSCSPISGHRSVSWYQQTPGQGLQFLFEYFSETQRNKGNFPGRFSGRQFSNSRSEMNVSTLELGDSALYLCASSLWDSQETQYFGPGTRLLVL.

This clone was observed many times. The read is 3 residues too short to cover the CDR3 end, so that end is filled in from the germline J gene. The chain links TRBV5-6 to TRBJ1-4; 7 nucleotides agree with TRBD1. Per germline, CDR1 SGHDT and CDR2 YYEEEE. Trimming took 4 bases from V and 7 from J; bases not matched to a gene: 10. The CDR3 contains 15 residues. The CDR3: CASSETGRSGEKLFF. CDR3 DNA (partial): TGTGCCAGCAGCGAGACAGGGAGGAGCGGTGAAAAA.

This clone has at least ten counts. Sequencing ends 3 residues short of the CDR3 end; the germline J gene provides the rest. J is TRBJ2-7 and V is TRBV19; weak D call: TRBD1 (6 bases). The CDR3 loop spans 15 amino acids. V dropped 3 bases and J dropped 2 bases, with 14 bases sitting between them. Germline V gene sequence: CDR1 LNHDA, CDR2 SQIVND (reference sequence). The covered CDR3 bases are TGTGCCAGTAGTATTTCCCCAGGGGCTACCTACGAG. Its translation: CASSISPGATYE. The whole CDR3 protein is CASSISPGATYEQYF.

In this sample, this clone turned up a few times. The CDR3: CASSELAGATGELFF. CDR3 DNA (partial): TGTGCCAGCAGTGAACTAGCGGGAGCAACCGGGGAG. The chain is built from TRBV2 and TRBJ2-2; TRBD2 matches at 10 bases. The CDR3 extends 3 residues past the end of the read, so its final part is completed from the germline J gene. From germline, CDR1 is SNHLY and CDR2 FYNNEI. J lost 5 bases, V lost 2 bases, and 2 bases had no gene match. This CDR3 comprises 15 residues.

There are a few counts of this clone. With the read ending 3 residues before the CDR3 end, the germline J gene is used to fill in that end. The J gene is TRBJ2-3, the V gene TRBV7-9; a possible D gene is TRBD1 (6 bases). Germline values: CDR1 SEHNR, CDR2 FQNEAQ (reference sequence). The V and J ends lost 4 bases and 6 bases respectively, with 8 bases between them. The CDR3 sequence is 12 residues long. The CDR3 DNA, read in part, is TGTGCCAGCAGCTCAACAGGGGATACG. Protein: CASSSTGDT. The entire CDR3 protein reads CASSSTGDTQYF. Combining the CDR3 with reference TRBV7-9 and TRBJ2-3 gives the whole variable domain DTGVSQNPRHKITKRGQNVTFRCDPISEHNRLYWYRQTLGQGPEFLTYFQNEAQLEKSRLLSDRFSAERPKGSFSTLEIQRTEQGDSAMYLCASSSTGDTQYFGPGTRLTVL.